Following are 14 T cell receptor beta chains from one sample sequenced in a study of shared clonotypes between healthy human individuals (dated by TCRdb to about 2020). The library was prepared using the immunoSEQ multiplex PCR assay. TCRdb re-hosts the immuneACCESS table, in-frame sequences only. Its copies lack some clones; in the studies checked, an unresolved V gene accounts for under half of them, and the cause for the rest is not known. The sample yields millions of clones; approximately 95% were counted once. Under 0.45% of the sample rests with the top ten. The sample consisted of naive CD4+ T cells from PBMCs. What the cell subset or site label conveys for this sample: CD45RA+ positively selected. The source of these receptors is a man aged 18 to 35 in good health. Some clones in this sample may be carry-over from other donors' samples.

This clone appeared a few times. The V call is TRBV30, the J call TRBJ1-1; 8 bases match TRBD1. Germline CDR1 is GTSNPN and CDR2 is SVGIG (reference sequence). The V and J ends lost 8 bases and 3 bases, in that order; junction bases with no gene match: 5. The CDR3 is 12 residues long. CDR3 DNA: TGTGCCGCGGACAGGGCTGACACTGAAGCTTTCTTT. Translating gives CAADRADTEAFF. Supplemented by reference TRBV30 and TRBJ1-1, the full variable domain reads SQTIHQWPATLVQPVGSPLSLECTVEGTSNPNLYWYRQAAGRGLQLLFYSVGIGQISSEVPQNLSASRPQDRQFILSSKKLLLSDSGFYLCAADRADTEAFFGQGTRLTVV.

DNA of the CDR3: TGTGCCAGCAGCCTCGCAAGGGGGGGTCCCGGCAATCAGCCCCAGCATTTT. Its protein is CASSLARGGPGNQPQHF. The chain recombines TRBV7-6 with TRBJ1-5, with D perhaps matching TRBD1 (6 bases). V gave up 5 bases and J gave up 2 bases, with 19 bases separating them. This CDR3 contains 17 residues. Germline lookup yields CDR1 SGHVS and CDR2 FNYEAQ.

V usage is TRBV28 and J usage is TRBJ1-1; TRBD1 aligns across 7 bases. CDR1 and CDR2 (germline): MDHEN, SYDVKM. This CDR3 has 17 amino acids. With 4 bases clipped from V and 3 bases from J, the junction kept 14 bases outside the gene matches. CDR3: CASSSIGMTGWDTEAFF. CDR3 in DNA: TGTGCCAGCAGTTCCATAGGTATGACAGGGTGGGACACTGAAGCTTTCTTT.

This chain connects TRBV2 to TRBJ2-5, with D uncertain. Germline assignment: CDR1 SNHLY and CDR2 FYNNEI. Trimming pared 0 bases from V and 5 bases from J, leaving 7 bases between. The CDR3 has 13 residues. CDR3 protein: CASSEAWGETQYF. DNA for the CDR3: TGTGCCAGCAGTGAAGCTTGGGGTGAGACCCAGTACTTC. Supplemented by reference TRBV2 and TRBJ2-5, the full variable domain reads EPEVTQTPSHQVTQMGQEVILRCVPISNHLYFYWYRQILGQKVEFLVSFYNNEISEKSEIFDDQFSVERPDGSNFTLKIRSTKLEDSAMYFCASSEAWGETQYFGPGTRLLVL.

Here the CDR3 DNA reads TGCGCCAGCAGCTTGGTTATAACCACCGGGGAGCTGTTTTTT. Its protein is CASSLVITTGELFF. The chain couples TRBV5-1 to TRBJ2-2; D is unresolved. The CDR3 extends over 14 amino acids. The V end was cut by 0 bases, the J end by 4 bases, with 7 bases between. CDR1 SGHRS and CDR2 YFSETQ come from the germline V gene.

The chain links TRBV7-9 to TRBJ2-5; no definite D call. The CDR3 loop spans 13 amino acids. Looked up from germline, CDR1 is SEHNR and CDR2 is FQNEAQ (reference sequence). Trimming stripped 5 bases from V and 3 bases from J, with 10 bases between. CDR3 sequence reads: CASSRSIEETQYF. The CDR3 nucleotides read TGTGCCAGCAGCCGCTCGATCGAAGAGACCCAGTACTTC.

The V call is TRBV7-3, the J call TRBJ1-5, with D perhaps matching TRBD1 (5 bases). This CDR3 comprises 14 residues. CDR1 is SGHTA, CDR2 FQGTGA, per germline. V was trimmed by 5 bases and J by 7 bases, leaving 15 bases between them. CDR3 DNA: TGTGCCAGCAGCGTTAGCCAGGGAGTACAGCCCCAGCATTTT. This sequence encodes CASSVSQGVQPQHF.

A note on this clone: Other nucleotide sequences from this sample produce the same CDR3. The CDR3 sequence: CASTGPYNEQFF. CDR3 in DNA: TGTGCCAGTACCGGGCCCTACAATGAGCAGTTCTTC. The chain couples TRBV6-5 to TRBJ2-1; D remains unclear. This CDR3 spans 12 amino acids. V was shortened by 9 bases and J by 2 bases, with 8 bases between the two germline ends. Germline assignment: CDR1 MNHEY and CDR2 SVGAGI.

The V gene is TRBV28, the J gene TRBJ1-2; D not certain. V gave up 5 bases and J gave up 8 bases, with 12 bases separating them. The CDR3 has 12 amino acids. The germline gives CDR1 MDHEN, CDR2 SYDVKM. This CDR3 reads CASSAPTFGYTF. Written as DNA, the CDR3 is TGTGCCAGCAGTGCACCGACATTCGGCTACACCTTC.

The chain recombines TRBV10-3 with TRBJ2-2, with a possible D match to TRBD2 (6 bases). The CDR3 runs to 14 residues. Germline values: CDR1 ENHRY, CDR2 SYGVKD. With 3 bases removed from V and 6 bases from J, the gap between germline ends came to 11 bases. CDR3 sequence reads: CAISDREAPGELFF. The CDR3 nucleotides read TGTGCCATCAGTGACAGGGAGGCGCCCGGGGAGCTGTTTTTT.

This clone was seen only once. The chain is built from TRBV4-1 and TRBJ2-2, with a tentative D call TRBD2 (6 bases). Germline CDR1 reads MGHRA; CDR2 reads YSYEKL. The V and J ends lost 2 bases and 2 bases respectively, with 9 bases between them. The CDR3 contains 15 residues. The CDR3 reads CASSQISGNTGELFF. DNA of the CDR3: TGCGCCAGCAGCCAAATTAGCGGAAACACCGGGGAGCTGTTTTTT.

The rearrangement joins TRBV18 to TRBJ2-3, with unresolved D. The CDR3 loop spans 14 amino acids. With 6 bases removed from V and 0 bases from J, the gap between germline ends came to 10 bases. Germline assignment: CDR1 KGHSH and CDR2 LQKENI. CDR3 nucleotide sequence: TGTGCCAGCTCCTACCTGACTAGCACAGATACGCAGTATTTT. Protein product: CASSYLTSTDTQYF.

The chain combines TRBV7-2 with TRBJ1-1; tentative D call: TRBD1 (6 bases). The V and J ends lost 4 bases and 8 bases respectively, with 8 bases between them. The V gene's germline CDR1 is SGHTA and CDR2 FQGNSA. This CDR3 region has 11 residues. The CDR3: CASSSDREAFF. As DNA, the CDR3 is TGTGCCAGCAGCTCGGACAGAGAAGCTTTCTTT.

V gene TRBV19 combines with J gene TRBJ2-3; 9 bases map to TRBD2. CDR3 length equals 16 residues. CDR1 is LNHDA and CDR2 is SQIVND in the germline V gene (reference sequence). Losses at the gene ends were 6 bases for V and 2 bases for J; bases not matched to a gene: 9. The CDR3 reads CASSPAAGGITDTQYF. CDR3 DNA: TGTGCCAGTAGCCCCGCGGCGGGAGGGATCACAGATACGCAGTATTTT.